A selection of T cell receptor beta chains follows, all from one sample in a study of cytomegalovirus exposure and HLA in healthy donors. The data were produced by immunoSEQ multiplex PCR, yet TCRdb's version contains in-frame clones alone and is incomplete. The data hold around 120,000 clones, with 65% to 75% observed a single time. Specimen: PBMCs. These receptors came from a man aged 35 to 55 in good health and CMV-seropositive. Each CDR3 is given with its conserved first and last residue. The order of the fields is D gene, V gene, J gene, clone size, CDR3 protein, CDR3 DNA. The D gene is left open where the match is weak. Clone size is shown for a subset of rows, as once, few, many or a class of expanded clone.

TRBD1,TRBV7-3,TRBJ2-3,.,CASSLTGGSADTQYF,TGTGCCAGCAGCTTAACAGGGGGCAGCGCAGATACGCAGTATTTT
TRBD1,TRBV6-1,TRBJ2-5,.,CASRRQGETQYF,TGTGCCAGCAGAAGACAGGGTGAGACCCAGTACTTC
.,TRBV9,TRBJ2-2,.,CASSASGRTHTGELFF,TGTGCCAGCAGCGCCTCCGGGAGAACTCACACCGGGGAGCTGTTTTTT
TRBD2,TRBV25-1,TRBJ2-3,.,CASSLAGAPTDTQYF,TGTGCCAGCAGTCTAGCGGGAGCCCCCACAGATACGCAGTATTTT
TRBD1,TRBV27,TRBJ2-3,.,CASKRDRFSTDTQYF,TGTGCCAGCAAAAGGGACAGGTTTAGCACAGATACGCAGTATTTT
.,TRBV5-4,TRBJ1-2,.,CASSSEAIWGYTF,TGTGCCAGCAGCTCCGAAGCGATCTGGGGCTACACCTTC
.,TRBV6-6,TRBJ1-5,.,CASSYSGGNQPQHF,TGTGCCAGCAGTTACTCCGGTGGTAATCAGCCCCAGCATTTT
.,TRBV6-5,TRBJ1-4,few,CASMGPDEKLFF,TGTGCCAGCATGGGGCCGGATGAAAAACTGTTTTTT
TRBD2,TRBV5-1,TRBJ2-1,.,CASSSGLAGSYNEQFF,TGCGCCAGCAGTTCCGGACTAGCGGGATCCTACAATGAGCAGTTCTTC
TRBD1,TRBV10-3,TRBJ1-1,.,CAITSEGRGSTEAFF,TGTGCCATCACCAGCGAGGGCAGGGGGAGCACTGAAGCTTTCTTT
.,TRBV7-9,TRBJ2-5,.,CASSHVRYQETQYF,TGTGCCAGCAGCCACGTCCGGTACCAAGAGACCCAGTACTTC
.,TRBV27,TRBJ1-5,.,CASSLSYNQPQHF,TGTGCCAGCAGTTTATCCTACAATCAGCCCCAGCATTTT
TRBD2,TRBV10-3,TRBJ2-5,.,CAIKSSGRFEETQYF,TGTGCCATCAAATCTAGCGGGAGGTTCGAGGAGACCCAGTACTTC
TRBD1,TRBV19,TRBJ1-5,.,CASRSLRDRSYSNQPQHF,TGTGCCAGTAGAAGCCTCCGGGACAGAAGCTATAGCAATCAGCCCCAGCATTTT
TRBD1,TRBV2,TRBJ2-6,.,CASSRDRVPTSGANVLTF,TGTGCCAGCAGTCGGGACAGGGTCCCCACTTCTGGGGCCAACGTCCTGACTTTC
TRBD2,TRBV30,TRBJ2-1,.,CAWSALGSGKFGNEQFF,TGTGCCTGGAGTGCCCTCGGTAGCGGGAAATTCGGCAATGAGCAGTTCTTC
.,TRBV5-4,TRBJ2-7,.,CASSFGPDASYEQYF,TGTGCCAGCAGCTTTGGGCCAGACGCCTCCTACGAGCAGTACTTC
.,TRBV11-2,TRBJ2-2,.,CASSLESFGGELFF,TGTGCCAGCAGCCTAGAGTCGTTCGGCGGGGAGCTGTTTTTT
.,TRBV18,TRBJ2-7,.,CASSPGGSPYEQYF,TGTGCCAGCTCACCGGGGGGAAGTCCCTACGAGCAGTACTTC
.,TRBV5-1,TRBJ1-2,.,CASSLGMGQGGYTF,TGCGCCAGCAGCTTGGGGATGGGGCAAGGTGGCTACACCTTC
TRBD2,TRBV9,TRBJ2-5,.,CASSLAGVGETQYF,TGTGCCAGCAGCTTAGCGGGAGTCGGGGAGACCCAGTACTTC
TRBD1,TRBV25-1,TRBJ2-2,.,CANWTGEATGELFF,TGTGCCAACTGGACAGGGGAAGCCACCGGGGAGCTGTTTTTT
TRBD1,TRBV5-4,TRBJ1-1,once,CASSSSTGVHTEAFF,TGTGCCAGCAGCTCATCAACAGGGGTTCACACTGAAGCTTTCTTT
TRBD1,TRBV11-2,TRBJ2-5,.,CASSSIRAGGWETQYF,TGTGCCAGCAGCTCCATTAGAGCAGGGGGTTGGGAGACCCAGTACTTC
.,TRBV15,TRBJ2-5,.,CATSRWAGGSGEQYF,TGTGCCACCAGCAGGTGGGCCGGGGGATCCGGAGAGCAGTACTTC
.,TRBV6-1,TRBJ1-3,.,CASKSQPYSGNTIYF,TGTGCCAGCAAATCACAGCCATACTCTGGAAACACCATATATTTT
TRBD2,TRBV5-1,TRBJ2-5,.,CASSLVLAGAETQYF,TGCGCCAGCAGCTTGGTTCTAGCGGGAGCAGAGACCCAGTACTTC
.,TRBV6-4,TRBJ1-2,once,CASSKSGVGGYTF,TGTGCCAGCAGCAAATCAGGGGTCGGTGGCTACACCTTC
TRBD2,TRBV7-9,TRBJ2-1,few,CASSSGTSGVPFF,TGTGCCAGCAGCTCCGGGACTAGCGGGGTTCCGTTCTTC
.,TRBV9,TRBJ2-2,.,CASSLGLPGELFF,TGTGCCAGCAGCCTTGGACTTCCCGGGGAGCTGTTTTTT
.,TRBV11-3,TRBJ2-5,few,CASSAGQETQYF,TGTGCCAGCAGCGCCGGGCAAGAGACCCAGTACTTC
TRBD2,TRBV28,TRBJ2-1,.,CASSFALAGDYNEQFF,TGTGCCAGCAGTTTTGCGCTAGCGGGAGATTACAATGAGCAGTTCTTC
TRBD1,TRBV19,TRBJ1-2,.,CASTKDRGLTTGYTF,TGTGCCAGTACCAAAGACAGGGGGCTCACGACCGGCTACACCTTC
TRBD1,TRBV5-6,TRBJ1-1,.,CASSQVAGGNGAFF,TGTGCCAGCAGCCAAGTTGCAGGGGGCAATGGAGCTTTCTTT
.,TRBV14,TRBJ2-5,few,CASNLVGGETQYF,TGTGCCAGCAATCTAGTGGGAGGAGAGACCCAGTACTTC
.,TRBV23-1,TRBJ2-4,few,CASSQPRGENIQYF,TGCGCCAGCAGTCAGCCAAGGGGTGAAAACATTCAGTACTTC
.,TRBV11-2,TRBJ1-1,.,CASSLGGNTEAFF,TGTGCCAGCAGCTTAGGAGGGAACACTGAAGCTTTCTTT
.,TRBV5-6,TRBJ1-3,.,CASSLWGVNTIYF,TGTGCCAGCAGCTTGTGGGGGGTAAACACCATATATTTT
TRBD2,TRBV30,TRBJ2-7,few,CAWDPGLAGGEQYF,TGTGCCTGGGATCCGGGACTAGCGGGAGGCGAGCAGTACTTC
TRBD1,TRBV9,TRBJ2-2,few,CASSVEGQGIRELFF,TGTGCCAGCAGCGTAGAGGGACAGGGAATTCGGGAGCTGTTTTTT